A selection of T cell receptor beta chains follows, all from one sample in a study of cytomegalovirus exposure and HLA in healthy donors. Sequencing used immunoSEQ multiplex PCR; TCRdb keeps in-frame clones, though not all of them. The table includes about 150,000 clones, roughly three quarters detected once. The specimen was PBMCs. Receptors originate from a woman in her thirties or forties in good health and CMV-seronegative. Both conserved end residues are part of each CDR3. D genes are given only for firm matches. Clone size is shown for a subset of rows, as once, few, many or a class of expanded clone.

d_call | j_call | clone_size | v_call | cdr3_nt | cdr3_aa
TRBD2 | TRBJ2-3 | . | TRBV30 | TGTGCCTGGAGTGTGGTCGGGGGGGCGGGAGATACGCAGTATTTT | CAWSVVGGAGDTQYF
. | TRBJ1-2 | . | TRBV7-9 | TGTGCCAGCAGCTTGGCACCCAGGGCGCAGTCAGGCTACACCTTC | CASSLAPRAQSGYTF
. | TRBJ2-7 | . | TRBV11-2 | TGTGCCAGCAGCTTAGCCACAACAGTCCCCGAGCAGTACTTC | CASSLATTVPEQYF
. | TRBJ2-5 | . | TRBV11-2 | TGTGCCAGCAGCTTGGGGCTGGCGGAGACCCAGTACTTC | CASSLGLAETQYF
TRBD1 | TRBJ2-1 | . | TRBV5-4 | TGTGCCAGCAGCTTTGACGGGACAGGGGGAGAGCATGAGCAGTTCTTC | CASSFDGTGGEHEQFF
TRBD2 | TRBJ2-3 | . | TRBV5-4 | TGTGCCAGCAGCCTACTACTAGCGGGGGGCACAGATACGCAGTATTTT | CASSLLLAGGTDTQYF
TRBD1 | TRBJ1-1 | . | TRBV28 | TGTGCCAGCAGTCCGGGACAGGGGAGGGTAGCTTTCTTT | CASSPGQGRVAFF
. | TRBJ1-2 | . | TRBV7-7 | TGTGCCAGCAGCCTAAGGCCCATACACCCTACTAACTATGGCTACACCTTT | CASSLRPIHPTNYGYTF
TRBD1 | TRBJ2-1 | . | TRBV5-6 | TGTGCCAGCAGCGACCGGGACAGGCAGTTCTTC | CASSDRDRQFF
TRBD1 | TRBJ1-5 | . | TRBV30 | TGTGCCTGGAGCCTCGGGACAGGTCAAATTAGCAATCAGCCCCAGCATTTT | CAWSLGTGQISNQPQHF
. | TRBJ1-2 | . | TRBV7-9 | TGTGCCAGCAGCTTAGAGGCGGATTATGGCTACACCTTC | CASSLEADYGYTF
. | TRBJ1-2 | once | TRBV6-4 | TGTGCCAGCAGCTCCCCGGAGGGGTTTGGCTACACCTTC | CASSSPEGFGYTF
. | TRBJ1-5 | . | TRBV6-1 | TGTGCCAGCAGTGAGGAGCCCAAGCATTTT | CASSEEPKHF
TRBD2 | TRBJ2-1 | few | TRBV6-5 | TGTGCCACCTCCTCGGGGGGTGGGGTCTACAATGAGCAGTTCTTC | CATSSGGGVYNEQFF
TRBD1 | TRBJ1-4 | . | TRBV5-6 | TGTGCCAGCAGCACGACAGGGGATAATGAAAAACTGTTTTTT | CASSTTGDNEKLFF
. | TRBJ2-2 | few | TRBV10-3 | TGTGCCATCAGTTTGGGGCAGCTAAACACCGGGGAGCTGTTTTTT | CAISLGQLNTGELFF
TRBD1 | TRBJ2-5 | . | TRBV7-2 | TGTGCCAGCAGCCGGGACAGGTCGAGGACCCAGTACTTC | CASSRDRSRTQYF
. | TRBJ2-7 | . | TRBV7-9 | TGTGCCAGCAGCTTCGACCCCGGGACACCCCCGGGAGAGCAGTACTTC | CASSFDPGTPPGEQYF
TRBD1 | TRBJ2-1 | . | TRBV7-9 | TGTTCCAGCAGCCGCATACCGGGACAGACCTACAATGAGCAGTTCTTC | CSSSRIPGQTYNEQFF
TRBD1 | TRBJ2-7 | once | TRBV5-1 | TGCGCCAGCAGCCTATACGTGGGGACAGGGGGCGAGCAGTACTTC | CASSLYVGTGGEQYF
. | TRBJ1-1 | . | TRBV4-2 | TGTGCCAGCAGCGATCGGGGACAAGGGTCCCCTGAAGCTTTCTTT | CASSDRGQGSPEAFF
TRBD2 | TRBJ2-3 | . | TRBV5-4 | TGTGCCAGCAGCTCTGGGTGGGAGGGATTAAATACGCAGTATTTT | CASSSGWEGLNTQYF
TRBD1 | TRBJ1-4 | . | TRBV19 | TGTGCCAGTAGTACGACAGGGGGGAAGGAAAAACTGTTTTTT | CASSTTGGKEKLFF
. | TRBJ1-4 | . | TRBV11-2 | TGTGCCACCAGCCGGGGGGCAACTAATGAAAAACTGTTTTTT | CATSRGATNEKLFF
. | TRBJ2-7 | . | TRBV28 | TGTGCCAGCAGTTTACGCAGGGGTGAGCAGTACTTC | CASSLRRGEQYF
TRBD2 | TRBJ2-3 | . | TRBV5-6 | TGTGCCAGCAGCTTGGGTCTAGCGGGAGCAGATACGCAGTATTTT | CASSLGLAGADTQYF
TRBD1 | TRBJ1-2 | . | TRBV2 | TGTGCCAGCAGCGGACAGGGAGTAGCCTATGGCTACACCTTC | CASSGQGVAYGYTF
TRBD1 | TRBJ1-1 | . | TRBV6-5 | TGTGCCAGCAGTTACTCCGCCGTCTCAGGGGGCCTTTCGGCTTTCTTT | CASSYSAVSGGLSAFF
. | TRBJ1-2 | . | TRBV11-1 | TGTGCCAGCAGCTTACTTTTATCAGGGGACAATGGCTACACCTTC | CASSLLLSGDNGYTF
. | TRBJ1-1 | once | TRBV11-2 | TGTGCCAGCAGCTTAGTTCGGGGGAACACTGAAGCTTTCTTT | CASSLVRGNTEAFF
. | TRBJ2-7 | few | TRBV6-6 | TGTGCCAGCAGTTACGGGGGGACCTACGAGCAGTACTTC | CASSYGGTYEQYF
. | TRBJ1-1 | . | TRBV10-1 | TGCGCCAGCAACACTTACGGGAGTACTGAAGCTTTCTTT | CASNTYGSTEAFF
. | TRBJ1-1 | few | TRBV27 | TGTGCCAGCAGAACAGGGTTGAACACTGAAGCTTTCTTT | CASRTGLNTEAFF
. | TRBJ2-6 | few | TRBV4-1 | TGCGCCAGCAGCCAAGGACAGCTCTCTGGGGCCAACGTCCTGACTTTC | CASSQGQLSGANVLTF
. | TRBJ1-1 | . | TRBV4-1 | TGCGCCAGCAGCCAAGATCCACAGGGAGCTTTCTTT | CASSQDPQGAFF
TRBD1 | TRBJ1-2 | once | TRBV18 | TGTGCCAGCTCGAGTAACAGGGGTAACTATGGCTACACCTTC | CASSSNRGNYGYTF
TRBD1 | TRBJ1-1 | . | TRBV11-2 | TGTGCCAGCAGCTCCCGGGGACAGCTCACTGAAGCTTTCTTT | CASSSRGQLTEAFF
. | TRBJ1-4 | . | TRBV5-5 | TGTGCCAGCAGCCCCAGGGTCCGGACCGCAACTAATGAAAAACTGTTTTTT | CASSPRVRTATNEKLFF
. | TRBJ2-1 | . | TRBV7-6 | TGTGCCAGCAGCTTAGGGGGAGCACCGGCCTACAATGAGCAGTTCTTC | CASSLGGAPAYNEQFF
. | TRBJ1-5 | . | TRBV5-6 | TGTGCCAGCAGCTTGGGAGGGAGGGGGATTCAGCCCCAGCATTTT | CASSLGGRGIQPQHF
TRBD2 | TRBJ2-1 | . | TRBV5-4 | TGTGCCAGCAGCTTGGCCGGGACTAGCGGGGTCTCCTACAATGAGCAGTTCTTC | CASSLAGTSGVSYNEQFF
. | TRBJ2-1 | . | TRBV7-6 | TGTGCCAGCAGCCACGGCGGTGGACCTTCAGGGGAGCAGTTCTTC | CASSHGGGPSGEQFF
TRBD2 | TRBJ2-1 | . | TRBV2 | TGTGCCAGCAGGGTAGCGGGGGTGACCCTTGAAGAGCAGTTCTTC | CASRVAGVTLEEQFF
TRBD1 | TRBJ2-2 | . | TRBV30 | TGTGCCTGGAGTGTACCCAGGGGGCTCCTCCCAACCGGGGAGCTGTTTTTT | CAWSVPRGLLPTGELFF
TRBD1 | TRBJ2-7 | . | TRBV15 | TGTGCCACCAGCAGAGCCGGGACAGCGCCCTACGAGCAGTACTTC | CATSRAGTAPYEQYF
TRBD2 | TRBJ2-7 | . | TRBV7-6 | TGTGCCAGCAGCCTACTTAGCGGGGGGGCCTCCTACGAGCAGTACTTC | CASSLLSGGASYEQYF
TRBD1 | TRBJ1-1 | . | TRBV5-4 | TGTGCCAGCAGCCCGGGACAGGGATGGGACACTGAAGCTTTCTTT | CASSPGQGWDTEAFF
. | TRBJ2-5 | once | TRBV18 | TGTGCCAGCTCACCATCGGGAGTAGAAGAGACCCAGTACTTC | CASSPSGVEETQYF